The text below deals with one TCR beta chain. The data were obtained in a study of blood T cell repertoires in COVID-19. The CDR3 spans 16 residues. V lost 0 bases and J 0 bases, leaving 10 bases between the germline ends. Germline V gives CDR1 SGDLS, CDR2 YYNGEE. In the original processing: How many nucleated cells were present was estimated from reference gene primer amplification. The repertoire was sequenced with immunoSEQ multiplex PCR; TCRdb's copy has only in-frame clones and lacks some. That table furnishes V, J and clone size, whereas the DNA furnished D and trimming. This sample has roughly 380,000 clones, with about 85% found just once.

The receptor comes from a woman under 30 with acute or convalescent COVID-19. The sequenced sample consisted of peripheral blood. The genes are TRBV9 and TRBJ1-3, with D maybe TRBD1 (5 bases). CDR3 nucleotide sequence: TGTGCCAGCAGCGTAGGGGGGGACTTCTCTGGAAACACCATATATTTT. Translating it yields CASSVGGDFSGNTIYF.